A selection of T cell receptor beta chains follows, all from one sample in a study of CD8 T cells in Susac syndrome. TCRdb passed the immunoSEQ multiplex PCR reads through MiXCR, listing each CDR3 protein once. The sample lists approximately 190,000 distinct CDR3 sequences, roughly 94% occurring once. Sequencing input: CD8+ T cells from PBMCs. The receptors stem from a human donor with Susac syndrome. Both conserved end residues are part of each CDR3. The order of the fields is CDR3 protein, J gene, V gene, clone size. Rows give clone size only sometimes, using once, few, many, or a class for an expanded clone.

CDR3aa: CASTPSSGNYGYTF
j_gene: TRBJ1-2
v_gene: TRBV12-3/TRBV12-4
abundance: once

CDR3aa: CASRDRGANVLTF
j_gene: TRBJ2-6
v_gene: TRBV2
abundance: once

CDR3aa: CSVEVGYGYTF
j_gene: TRBJ1-2
v_gene: TRBV29-1
abundance: .

CDR3aa: CAWSVSGGELFF
j_gene: TRBJ2-2
v_gene: TRBV30
abundance: .

CDR3aa: CASSDVGLDYEQYF
j_gene: TRBJ2-7
v_gene: TRBV6-2/TRBV6-3
abundance: .

CDR3aa: CASSTQLTDTQYF
j_gene: TRBJ2-3
v_gene: TRBV12-3/TRBV12-4
abundance: .

CDR3aa: CSASLLAGTYEQYF
j_gene: TRBJ2-7
v_gene: TRBV20-1
abundance: .

CDR3aa: CASSYDTLNEQFF
j_gene: TRBJ2-1
v_gene: TRBV4-1
abundance: .

CDR3aa: CASSVATDSGSGIETQYF
j_gene: TRBJ2-5
v_gene: TRBV9
abundance: .

CDR3aa: CAWMTGGGYEQYF
j_gene: TRBJ2-7
v_gene: TRBV30
abundance: once

CDR3aa: CASSPELGPETQYF
j_gene: TRBJ2-5
v_gene: TRBV18
abundance: .

CDR3aa: CASSTPPGANVLTF
j_gene: TRBJ2-6
v_gene: TRBV28
abundance: .

CDR3aa: CASSGRGGYGYTF
j_gene: TRBJ1-2
v_gene: TRBV9
abundance: .

CDR3aa: CASSPLTGTGNDGYTF
j_gene: TRBJ1-2
v_gene: TRBV11-2
abundance: .

CDR3aa: CASSATGIQETQYF
j_gene: TRBJ2-5
v_gene: TRBV9
abundance: .

CDR3aa: CASSSAMAASGGAALTETQYF
j_gene: TRBJ2-5
v_gene: TRBV7-8
abundance: .

CDR3aa: CASILHAGDRQETQYF
j_gene: TRBJ2-5
v_gene: TRBV11-2
abundance: .

CDR3aa: CASSLALRGQREKLFF
j_gene: TRBJ1-4
v_gene: TRBV7-8
abundance: .

CDR3aa: CASSQGLAGDNEQFF
j_gene: TRBJ2-1
v_gene: TRBV19
abundance: .

CDR3aa: CASRPTGNTEAFF
j_gene: TRBJ1-1
v_gene: TRBV7-8
abundance: .

CDR3aa: CASSLVSGESGYEQYF
j_gene: TRBJ2-7
v_gene: TRBV5-1
abundance: .

CDR3aa: CASSSEGIFSGNTIYF
j_gene: TRBJ1-3
v_gene: TRBV5-6
abundance: .

CDR3aa: CASSSPGTLSYNEQFF
j_gene: TRBJ2-1
v_gene: TRBV12-3/TRBV12-4
abundance: .

CDR3aa: CASRSGGYHEQYF
j_gene: TRBJ2-7
v_gene: TRBV6-1
abundance: .

CDR3aa: CASSLTRGASGNTIYF
j_gene: TRBJ1-3
v_gene: TRBV14
abundance: .

CDR3aa: CASNSGGTGNSPLHF
j_gene: TRBJ1-6
v_gene: TRBV2
abundance: .

CDR3aa: CSARSRLNTEAFF
j_gene: TRBJ1-1
v_gene: TRBV20-1
abundance: .

CDR3aa: CASSFNQGSEQYF
j_gene: TRBJ2-7
v_gene: TRBV5-4
abundance: .

CDR3aa: CASTPELGAYGYTF
j_gene: TRBJ1-2
v_gene: TRBV9
abundance: .

CDR3aa: CASSYTQIHEQYF
j_gene: TRBJ2-7
v_gene: TRBV6-5
abundance: once

CDR3aa: CASSRTDTQYF
j_gene: TRBJ2-3
v_gene: TRBV19
abundance: .

CDR3aa: CSASGTETYEQYF
j_gene: TRBJ2-7
v_gene: TRBV29-1
abundance: .

CDR3aa: CASSQDSTGGRVEQFF
j_gene: TRBJ2-1
v_gene: TRBV4-2
abundance: .

CDR3aa: CASSRAGTRVYEQYF
j_gene: TRBJ2-7
v_gene: TRBV12-3/TRBV12-4
abundance: .

CDR3aa: CAIRDRARSDTQYF
j_gene: TRBJ2-3
v_gene: TRBV10-3
abundance: .

CDR3aa: CSTDKGQGAFF
j_gene: TRBJ1-1
v_gene: TRBV29-1
abundance: .

CDR3aa: CASSVDGGKNTEAFF
j_gene: TRBJ1-1
v_gene: TRBV9
abundance: .

CDR3aa: CASSPPVTEAFF
j_gene: TRBJ1-1
v_gene: TRBV28
abundance: .

CDR3aa: CSARDRKGGYTEAFF
j_gene: TRBJ1-1
v_gene: TRBV20-1
abundance: .

CDR3aa: CASSLSPGAYGYTF
j_gene: TRBJ1-2
v_gene: TRBV27
abundance: .

CDR3aa: CATSDSAGGSMETQYF
j_gene: TRBJ2-5
v_gene: TRBV24-1
abundance: .

CDR3aa: CASTPPGQGDTGELFF
j_gene: TRBJ2-2
v_gene: TRBV13
abundance: once

CDR3aa: CASSTGLAGGPTPYNEQFF
j_gene: TRBJ2-1
v_gene: TRBV19
abundance: once

CDR3aa: CASSDSGRAIQYF
j_gene: TRBJ2-5
v_gene: TRBV13
abundance: .

CDR3aa: CASSAGQGGGEQFF
j_gene: TRBJ2-1
v_gene: TRBV7-3
abundance: .

CDR3aa: CASSLYSGTGGDSNQPQHF
j_gene: TRBJ1-5
v_gene: TRBV18
abundance: .

CDR3aa: CASSVEGDISGGMDGYTF
j_gene: TRBJ1-2
v_gene: TRBV9
abundance: .

CDR3aa: CASESYSGANTGELFF
j_gene: TRBJ2-2
v_gene: TRBV2
abundance: .

CDR3aa: CASSQDASANGYTF
j_gene: TRBJ1-2
v_gene: TRBV4-1
abundance: once

CDR3aa: CASSQFMGVYIQYF
j_gene: TRBJ2-4
v_gene: TRBV3-1
abundance: .